The clone carrying this T cell receptor (beta chain) was observed a handful of times. Its target is unknown. The data belong to a study of response to subunit inactivated influenza vaccine. General study findings and limits: T cells newly recruited by each seasonal influenza vaccination are few, the authors suggested.

Germline V gene data show CDR1 as SGHRS and CDR2 as YFSETQ. The V and J ends lost 0 bases and 9 bases respectively, with 13 bases between them. The CDR3 is made up of 14 amino acids. TCRdb called the RT-PCR reads again in MiXCR, with one record for every CDR3 protein. The data hold about half a million distinct CDR3 sequences, with roughly 11% observed a single time. The chain couples TRBV5-1 to TRBJ1-5; D call uncertain. This TCR came from a man aged 45 to 65 who received an inactivated influenza vaccine. The sample consisted of PBMCs from blood, taken roughly 48 days after vaccination. CDR3 protein: CASSLAPEEGPQHF. The CDR3, as DNA: TGCGCCAGCAGCTTGGCCCCGGAAGAGGGGCCCCAGCATTTT.